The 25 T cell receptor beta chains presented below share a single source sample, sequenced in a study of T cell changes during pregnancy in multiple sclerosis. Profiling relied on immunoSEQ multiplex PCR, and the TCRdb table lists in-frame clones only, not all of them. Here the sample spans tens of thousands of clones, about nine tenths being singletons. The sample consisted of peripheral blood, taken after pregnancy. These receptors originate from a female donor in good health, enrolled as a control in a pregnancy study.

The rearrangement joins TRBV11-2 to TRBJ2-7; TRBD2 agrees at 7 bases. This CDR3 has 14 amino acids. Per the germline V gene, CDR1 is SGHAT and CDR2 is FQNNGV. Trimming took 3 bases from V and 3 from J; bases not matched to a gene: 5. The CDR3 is CASSLGGNYYEQYF. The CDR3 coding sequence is TGTGCCAGCAGCTTGGGGGGGAATTACTACGAGCAGTACTTC.

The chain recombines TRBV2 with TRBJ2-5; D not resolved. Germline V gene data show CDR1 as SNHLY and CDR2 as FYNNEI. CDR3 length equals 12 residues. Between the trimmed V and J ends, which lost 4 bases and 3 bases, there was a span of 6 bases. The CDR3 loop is CASSVVKETQYF. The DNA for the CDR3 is TGTGCCAGCAGTGTCGTAAAAGAGACCCAGTACTTC.

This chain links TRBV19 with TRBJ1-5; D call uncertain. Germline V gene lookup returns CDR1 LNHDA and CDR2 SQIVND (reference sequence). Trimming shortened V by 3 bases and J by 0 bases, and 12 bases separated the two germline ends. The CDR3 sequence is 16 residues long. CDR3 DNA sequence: TGTGCCAGTAGTATGGCTTGGAGCCTTAGCAATCAGCCCCAGCATTTT. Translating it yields CASSMAWSLSNQPQHF.

CDR3 sequence reads: CASSTGERTEAFF. In nucleotides, the CDR3 is TGTGCCAGTAGTACAGGGGAAAGAACTGAAGCTTTCTTT. V is TRBV19 and J is TRBJ1-1; tentatively, D is TRBD1 (6 bases). The CDR3 runs to 13 residues. Trimming shortened V by 4 bases and J by 5 bases, and 11 bases separated the two germline ends. The germline CDR1 and CDR2 sequences are LNHDA and SQIVND (reference sequence). The complete variable domain, with remaining parts taken from reference TRBV19 and TRBJ1-1, reads DGGITQSPKYLFRKEGQNVTLSCEQNLNHDAMYWYRQDPGQGLRLIYYSQIVNDFQKGDIAEGYSVSREKKESFPLTVTSAQKNPTAFYLCASSTGERTEAFFGQGTRLTVV.

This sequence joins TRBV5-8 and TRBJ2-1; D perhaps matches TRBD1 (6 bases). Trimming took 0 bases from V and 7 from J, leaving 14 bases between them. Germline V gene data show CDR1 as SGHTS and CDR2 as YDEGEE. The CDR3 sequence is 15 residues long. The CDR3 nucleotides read TGTGCCAGCAGCTTGGGCGCAGGGGTTCAGAATGAGCAGTTCTTC. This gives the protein CASSLGAGVQNEQFF.

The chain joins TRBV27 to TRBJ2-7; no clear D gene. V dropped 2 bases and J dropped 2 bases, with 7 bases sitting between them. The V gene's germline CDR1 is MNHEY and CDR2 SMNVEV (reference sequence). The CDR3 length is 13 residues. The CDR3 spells CASSLSVAYEQYF. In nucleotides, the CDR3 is TGTGCCAGCAGTTTAAGCGTTGCCTACGAGCAGTACTTC.

CDR3 in DNA: TGTGCCAGCAGTATTTCATCAGCGGTAATGGGCACCGGGGAGCTGTTTTTT. This sequence encodes CASSISSAVMGTGELFF. This chain links TRBV27 with TRBJ2-2, with D possibly matching TRBD2 (5 bases). Per the germline V gene, CDR1 is MNHEY and CDR2 is SMNVEV (reference sequence). This CDR3 contains 17 residues. V was shortened by 5 bases and J by 4 bases, with 20 bases between the two germline ends.

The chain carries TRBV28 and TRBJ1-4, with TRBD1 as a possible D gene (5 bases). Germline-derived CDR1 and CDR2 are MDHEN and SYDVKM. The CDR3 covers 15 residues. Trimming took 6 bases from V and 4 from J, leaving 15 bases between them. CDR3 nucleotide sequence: TGTGCCAGCAGCATTAACACAGGCCGTAATGAAAAACTGTTTTTT. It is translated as CASSINTGRNEKLFF.

CDR3 protein: CASSISAGGRVGELFF. The DNA for the CDR3 is TGTGCCAGCAGTATCTCCGCTGGTGGGAGGGTCGGGGAGCTGTTTTTT. J is TRBJ2-2 and V is TRBV28; TRBD2 agrees at 7 bases. CDR1 and CDR2 from the germline V gene are MDHEN and SYDVKM. The CDR3 is 16 residues long. J was trimmed by 7 bases and V by 5 bases; bases with no gene match: 13.

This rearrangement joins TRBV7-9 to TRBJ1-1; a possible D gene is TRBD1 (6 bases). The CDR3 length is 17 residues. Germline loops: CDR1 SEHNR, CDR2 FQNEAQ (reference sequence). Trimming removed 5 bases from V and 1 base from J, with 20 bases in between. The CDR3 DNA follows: TGTGCCAGCAGCCTCATAAGGGGGGGGCCGGGGAACACTGAAGCTTTCTTT. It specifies CASSLIRGGPGNTEAFF.

The CDR3 sequence is CASSRPGGAMREQYF. The DNA for the CDR3 is TGTGCCAGCAGCCGCCCAGGGGGCGCCATGAGGGAGCAGTACTTC. V usage is TRBV28 and J usage is TRBJ2-7, with 8 bases aligning to TRBD1. Germline trimming cut 6 bases from V and 7 bases from J; bases unmatched to any gene: 14. The CDR3 has 15 amino acids. Germline CDR1 reads MDHEN; CDR2 reads SYDVKM.

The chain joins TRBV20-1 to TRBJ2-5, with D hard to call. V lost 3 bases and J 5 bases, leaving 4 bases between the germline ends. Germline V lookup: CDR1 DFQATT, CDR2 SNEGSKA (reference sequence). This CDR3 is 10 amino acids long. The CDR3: CSASGETQYF. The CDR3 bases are TGCAGTGCTAGCGGGGAGACCCAGTACTTC.

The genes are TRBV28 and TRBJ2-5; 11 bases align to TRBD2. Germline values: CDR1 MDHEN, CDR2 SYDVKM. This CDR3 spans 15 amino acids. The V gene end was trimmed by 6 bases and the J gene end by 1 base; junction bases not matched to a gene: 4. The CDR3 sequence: CASSIGTSGQETQYF. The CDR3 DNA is TGTGCCAGCAGCATAGGGACTAGCGGCCAAGAGACCCAGTACTTC.

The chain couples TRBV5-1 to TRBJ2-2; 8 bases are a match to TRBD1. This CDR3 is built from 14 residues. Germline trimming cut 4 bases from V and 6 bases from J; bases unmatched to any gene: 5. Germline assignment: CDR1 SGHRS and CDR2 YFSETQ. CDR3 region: CASSLDRGAGELFF. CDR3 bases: TGCGCCAGCAGCCTAGACAGGGGAGCCGGGGAGCTGTTTTTT.

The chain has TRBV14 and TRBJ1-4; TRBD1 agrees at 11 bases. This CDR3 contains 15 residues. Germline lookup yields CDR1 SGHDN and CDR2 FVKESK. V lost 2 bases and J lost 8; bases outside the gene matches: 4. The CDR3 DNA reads TGTGCCAGCAGCCAAAGGACAGGGGGCGAGGAAAAACTGTTTTTT. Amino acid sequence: CASSQRTGGEEKLFF.

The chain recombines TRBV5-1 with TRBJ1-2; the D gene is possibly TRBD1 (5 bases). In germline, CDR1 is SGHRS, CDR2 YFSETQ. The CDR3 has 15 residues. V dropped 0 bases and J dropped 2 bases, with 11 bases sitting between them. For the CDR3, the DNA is TGCGCCAGCAGCTTGGAGGGGCGGGGGAACTATGGCTACACCTTC. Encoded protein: CASSLEGRGNYGYTF.

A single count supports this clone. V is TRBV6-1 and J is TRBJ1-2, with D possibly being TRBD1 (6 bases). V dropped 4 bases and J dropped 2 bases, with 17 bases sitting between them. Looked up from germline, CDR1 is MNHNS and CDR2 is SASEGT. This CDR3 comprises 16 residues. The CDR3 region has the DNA TGTGCCAGCAGTGTTTATTCTTATAGGGGGAACTATGGCTACACCTTC. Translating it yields CASSVYSYRGNYGYTF.

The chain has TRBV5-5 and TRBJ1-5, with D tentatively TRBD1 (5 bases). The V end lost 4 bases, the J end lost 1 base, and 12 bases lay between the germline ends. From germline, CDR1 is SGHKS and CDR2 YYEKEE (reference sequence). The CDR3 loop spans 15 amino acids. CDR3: CASSPFDSSNQPQHF. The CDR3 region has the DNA TGTGCCAGCAGCCCGTTTGACAGCAGCAATCAGCCCCAGCATTTT.

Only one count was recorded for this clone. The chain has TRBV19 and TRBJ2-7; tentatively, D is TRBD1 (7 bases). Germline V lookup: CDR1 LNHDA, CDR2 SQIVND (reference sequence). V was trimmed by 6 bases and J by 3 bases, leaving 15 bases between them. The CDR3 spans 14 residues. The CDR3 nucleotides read TGTGCCAGTAGAAGGGGGCCGGGAGTCTACGAGCAGTACTTC. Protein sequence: CASRRGPGVYEQYF.

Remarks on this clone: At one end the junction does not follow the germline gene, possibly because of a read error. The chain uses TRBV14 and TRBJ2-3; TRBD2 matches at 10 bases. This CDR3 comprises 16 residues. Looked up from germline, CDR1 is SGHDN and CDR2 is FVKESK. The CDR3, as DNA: TGTGCCAGCGGCCAAGGCGGACTAGCGGGCACAGATACGCAGTATTTT. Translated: CASGQGGLAGTDTQYF.

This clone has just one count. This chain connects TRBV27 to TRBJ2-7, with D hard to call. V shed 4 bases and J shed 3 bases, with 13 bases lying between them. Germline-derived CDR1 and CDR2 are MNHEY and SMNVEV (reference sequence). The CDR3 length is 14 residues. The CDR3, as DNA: TGTGCCAGCAGTTGGGCCGGAAAAAACTACGAGCAGTACTTC. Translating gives CASSWAGKNYEQYF.

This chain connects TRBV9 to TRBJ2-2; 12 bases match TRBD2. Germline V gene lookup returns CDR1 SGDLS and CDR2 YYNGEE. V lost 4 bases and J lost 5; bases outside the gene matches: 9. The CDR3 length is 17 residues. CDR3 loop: CASSLRTSGIRTGELFF. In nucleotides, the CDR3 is TGTGCCAGCAGCCTCCGGACTAGCGGGATACGTACCGGGGAGCTGTTTTTT.

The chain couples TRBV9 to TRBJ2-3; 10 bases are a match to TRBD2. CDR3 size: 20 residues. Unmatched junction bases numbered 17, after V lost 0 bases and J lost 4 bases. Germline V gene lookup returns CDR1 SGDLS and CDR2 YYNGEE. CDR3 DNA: TGTGCCAGCAGCGTAGTAGGGGGGACCGGGACTAGCGTGGAGGCAGATACGCAGTATTTT. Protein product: CASSVVGGTGTSVEADTQYF.

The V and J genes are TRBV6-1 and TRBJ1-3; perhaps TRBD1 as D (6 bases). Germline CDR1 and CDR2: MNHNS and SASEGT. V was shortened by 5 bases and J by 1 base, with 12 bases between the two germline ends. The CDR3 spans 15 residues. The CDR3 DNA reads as TGTGCCAGCAGTAACATGGGACAATCTGGAAACACCATATATTTT. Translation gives CASSNMGQSGNTIYF.

The CDR3 nucleotides are TGTGCCAGCAGCCTCCTTGCCAAAAACATTCAGTACTTC. It is translated as CASSLLAKNIQYF. The rearrangement joins TRBV5-6 to TRBJ2-4; D gene uncertain. V dropped 4 bases and J dropped 1 base, with 6 bases sitting between them. The CDR3 is 13 amino acids. Germline CDR1 and CDR2: SGHDT and YYEEEE.